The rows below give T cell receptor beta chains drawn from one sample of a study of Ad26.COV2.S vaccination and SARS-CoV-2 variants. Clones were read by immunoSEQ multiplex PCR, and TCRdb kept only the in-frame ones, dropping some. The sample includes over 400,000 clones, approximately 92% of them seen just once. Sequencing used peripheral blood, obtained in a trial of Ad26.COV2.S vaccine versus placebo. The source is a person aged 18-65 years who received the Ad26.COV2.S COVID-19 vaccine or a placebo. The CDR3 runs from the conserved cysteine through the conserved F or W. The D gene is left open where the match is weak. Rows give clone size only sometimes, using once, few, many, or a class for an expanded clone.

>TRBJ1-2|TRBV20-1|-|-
CSATTRVGYTF
TGCAGTGCCACGACGAGGGTCGGCTACACCTTC
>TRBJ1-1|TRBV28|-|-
CASSSLGWNTEAFF
TGTGCCAGCAGTTCGCTGGGGTGGAACACTGAAGCTTTCTTT
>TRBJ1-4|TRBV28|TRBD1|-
CASSSSGGGDEKLFF
TGTGCCAGCAGTTCCTCAGGGGGCGGTGATGAAAAACTGTTTTTT
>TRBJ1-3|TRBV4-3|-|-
CASSQGRSSGNTIYF
TGCGCCAGCAGCCAAGGGCGGAGCTCTGGAAACACCATATATTTT
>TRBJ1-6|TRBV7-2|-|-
CASSSLGNSPLHF
TGTGCCAGCAGCTCCCTGGGGAATTCACCCCTCCACTTT
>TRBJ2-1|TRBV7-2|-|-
CASSLGIINEQFF
TGTGCCAGCAGCTTAGGGATTATCAATGAGCAGTTCTTC
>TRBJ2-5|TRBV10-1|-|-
CASTPAQYF
TGCGCCAGCACTCCTGCCCAGTACTTC
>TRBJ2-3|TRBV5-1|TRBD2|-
CASSLYKIAGSTDTQYF
TGCGCCAGCAGCTTGTACAAGATAGCGGGATCCACAGATACGCAGTATTTT
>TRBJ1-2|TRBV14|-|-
CASSRSTGNGYTF
TGTGCCAGCAGCCGTAGCACAGGGAATGGCTACACCTTC
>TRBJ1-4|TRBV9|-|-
CASSAHWTNEKLFF
TGTGCCAGCAGCGCCCACTGGACTAATGAAAAACTGTTTTTT
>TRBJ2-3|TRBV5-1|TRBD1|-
CASRPPGQGARDTQYF
TGCGCCAGCAGGCCTCCGGGACAGGGGGCGAGAGATACGCAGTATTTT
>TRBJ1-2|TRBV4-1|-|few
CASSPTGYGYTF
TGCGCCAGCAGCCCTACAGGCTATGGCTACACCTTC
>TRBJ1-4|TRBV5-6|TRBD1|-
CASSQTGGGEKLFF
TGTGCCAGCAGCCAAACAGGGGGTGGCGAAAAACTGTTTTTT